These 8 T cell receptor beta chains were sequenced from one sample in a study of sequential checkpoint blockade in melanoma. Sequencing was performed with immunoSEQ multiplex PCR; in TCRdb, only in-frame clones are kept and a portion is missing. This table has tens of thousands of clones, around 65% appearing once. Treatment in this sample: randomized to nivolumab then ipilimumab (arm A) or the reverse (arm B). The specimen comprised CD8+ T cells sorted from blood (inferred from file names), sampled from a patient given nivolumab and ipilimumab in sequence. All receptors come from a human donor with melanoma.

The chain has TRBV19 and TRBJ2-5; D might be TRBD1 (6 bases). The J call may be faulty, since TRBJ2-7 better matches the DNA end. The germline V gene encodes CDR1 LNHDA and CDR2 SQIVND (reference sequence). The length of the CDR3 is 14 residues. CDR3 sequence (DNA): TGTGCCAGTAGTATATCTGGGGGCCATTACGAGCAGTACTTC. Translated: CASSISGGHYEQYF.

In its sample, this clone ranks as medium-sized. The CDR3 protein is CASSRQGRVEAFF. Written as DNA, the CDR3 is TGTGCCAGCAGTCGACAGGGTCGCGTTGAAGCTTTCTTT. The chain carries TRBV2 and TRBJ1-1; 7 positions agree with TRBD1. J gave up 7 bases and V 5 bases, and 7 bases lay outside the gene matches. The CDR3 runs 13 residues. CDR1 is SNHLY, CDR2 FYNNEI, per germline.

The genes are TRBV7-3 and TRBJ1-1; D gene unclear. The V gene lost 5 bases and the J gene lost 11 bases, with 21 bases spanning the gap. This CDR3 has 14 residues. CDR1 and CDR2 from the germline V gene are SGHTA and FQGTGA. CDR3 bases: TGTGCCAGCAGCCCCTATGGGCCTAATGGCAACGCTTTCTTT. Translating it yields CASSPYGPNGNAFF.

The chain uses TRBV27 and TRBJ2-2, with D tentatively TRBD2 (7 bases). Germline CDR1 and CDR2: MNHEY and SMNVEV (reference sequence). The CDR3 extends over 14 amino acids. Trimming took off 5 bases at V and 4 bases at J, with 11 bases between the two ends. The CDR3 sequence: CASSRGGPTGELFF. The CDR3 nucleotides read TGTGCCAGCAGTAGGGGGGGGCCCACCGGGGAGCTGTTTTTT.

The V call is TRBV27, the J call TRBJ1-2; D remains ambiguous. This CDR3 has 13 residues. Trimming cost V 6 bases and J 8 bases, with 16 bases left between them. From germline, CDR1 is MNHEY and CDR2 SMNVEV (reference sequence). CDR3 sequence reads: CASSPTVSSGYTF. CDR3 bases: TGTGCCAGCAGCCCCACAGTATCCTCGGGCTACACCTTC.

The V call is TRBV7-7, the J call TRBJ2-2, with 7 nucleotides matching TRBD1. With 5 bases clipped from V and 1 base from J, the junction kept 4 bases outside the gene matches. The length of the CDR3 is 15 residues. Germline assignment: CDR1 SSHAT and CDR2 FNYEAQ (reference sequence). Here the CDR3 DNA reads TGTGCCAGCAGCGACGGACAGGTGAACACCGGGGAGCTGTTTTTT. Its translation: CASSDGQVNTGELFF.

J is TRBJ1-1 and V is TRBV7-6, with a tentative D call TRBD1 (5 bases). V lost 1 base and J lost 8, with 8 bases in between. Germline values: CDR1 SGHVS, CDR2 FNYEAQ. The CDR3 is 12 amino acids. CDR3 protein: CASSLEGQEAFF. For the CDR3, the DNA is TGTGCCAGCAGCTTAGAAGGACAAGAAGCTTTCTTT. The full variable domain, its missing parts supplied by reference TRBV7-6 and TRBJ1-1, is GAGVSQSPRYKVTKRGQDVALRCDPISGHVSLYWYRQALGQGPEFLTYFNYEAQQDKSGLPNDRFSAERPEGSISTLTIQRTEQRDSAMYRCASSLEGQEAFFGQGTRLTVV.

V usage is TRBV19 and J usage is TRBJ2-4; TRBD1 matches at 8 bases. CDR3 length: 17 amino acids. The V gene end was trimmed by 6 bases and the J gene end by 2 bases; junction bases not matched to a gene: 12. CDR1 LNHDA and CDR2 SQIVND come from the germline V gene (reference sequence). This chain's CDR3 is CASRGVAGTGTKNIQYF. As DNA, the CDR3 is TGTGCCAGTAGGGGCGTCGCCGGGACAGGCACCAAAAACATTCAGTACTTC.